The sequence of this T cell receptor (beta chain) was determined in a study of blood T cell repertoires in COVID-19. Sequencing used immunoSEQ multiplex PCR; TCRdb keeps in-frame clones, though not all of them. Here the sample spans 210,000 or so clones, 85% to 90% being singletons. This clone was picked up one time. From germline, CDR1 is GTSNPN and CDR2 SVGIG (reference sequence). The CDR3 has 12 residues. V trimming: 6 bases; J trimming: 4 bases; junction bases outside the gene matches: 3. This chain connects TRBV30 to TRBJ2-3; TRBD2 aligns across 8 bases. This clonotype originated in a woman aged 45-59 years in a cohort exposed to, infected with or recovered from COVID-19 (not recorded which). The sequenced material came from PBMCs or T cells enriched from blood (not recorded which). The CDR3 DNA reads as TGTGCCTGCCGGGGGGGCGCAGATACGCAGTATTTT. The encoded protein is CACRGGADTQYF.